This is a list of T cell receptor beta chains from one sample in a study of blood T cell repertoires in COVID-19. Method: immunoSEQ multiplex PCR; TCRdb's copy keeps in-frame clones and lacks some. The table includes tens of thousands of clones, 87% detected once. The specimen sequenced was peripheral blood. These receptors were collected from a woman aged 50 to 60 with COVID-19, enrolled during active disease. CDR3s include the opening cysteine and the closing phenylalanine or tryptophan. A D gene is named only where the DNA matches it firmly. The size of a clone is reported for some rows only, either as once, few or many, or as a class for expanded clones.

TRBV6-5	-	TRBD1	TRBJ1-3	CASSYTGVGSGNTIYF	TGTGCCAGCAGTTACACAGGGGTCGGCTCTGGAAACACCATATATTTT
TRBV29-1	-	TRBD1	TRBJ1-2	CSGIIGTGKKTDYGYTF	TGCAGCGGGATTATTGGGACAGGAAAAAAGACGGACTATGGCTACACCTTC
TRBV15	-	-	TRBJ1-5	CATSANLRPQHF	TGTGCCACCAGTGCTAACCTACGGCCCCAGCATTTT
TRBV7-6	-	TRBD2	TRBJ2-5	CASSLVRAGVQETQYF	TGTGCCAGCAGCTTAGTGCGCGCGGGGGTCCAGGAGACCCAGTACTTC
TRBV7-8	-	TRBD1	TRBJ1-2	CASSNRGDYGYTF	TGTGCCAGCAGCAACAGGGGGGACTATGGCTACACCTTC
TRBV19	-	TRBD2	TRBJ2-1	CASSIWGGTDEQFF	TGTGCCAGTAGTATATGGGGGGGGACGGATGAGCAGTTCTTC
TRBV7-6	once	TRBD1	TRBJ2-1	CASSPGTGGYNEQFF	TGTGCCAGCAGTCCCGGGACAGGGGGATACAATGAGCAGTTCTTC
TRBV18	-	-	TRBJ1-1	CASSPGQNTEAFF	TGTGCCAGCTCACCAGGACAGAACACTGAAGCTTTCTTT
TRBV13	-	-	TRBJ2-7	CASSLGRSSYEQYF	TGTGCCAGCAGCTTAGGTCGGAGCTCCTACGAGCAGTACTTC
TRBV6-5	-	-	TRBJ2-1	CASRRASEQFF	TGTGCCAGCAGGAGAGCAAGTGAGCAGTTCTTC
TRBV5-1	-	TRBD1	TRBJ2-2	CASSLDGTGYTGELFF	TGCGCCAGCAGCTTGGATGGGACAGGGTACACCGGGGAGCTGTTTTTT
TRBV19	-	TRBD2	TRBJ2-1	CASSLPSGRGNEQFF	TGTGCCAGTAGTCTTCCCAGCGGGAGGGGTAATGAGCAGTTCTTC
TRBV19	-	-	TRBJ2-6	CASQRQGGSGANVLTF	TGTGCCAGTCAACGACAGGGAGGTTCTGGGGCCAACGTCCTGACTTTC
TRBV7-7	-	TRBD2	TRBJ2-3	CASSLGSGNTDTQYF	TGTGCTAGCAGCTTAGGTAGCGGGAACACAGATACGCAGTATTTT
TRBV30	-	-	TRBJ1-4	CAWKAGLDEKLFF	TGTGCCTGGAAAGCAGGGCTCGATGAAAAACTGTTTTTT